This paragraph reports one T cell receptor (beta chain). What it binds is not known. Germline CDR1 is SQVTM and CDR2 is ANQGSEA. V gave up 8 bases and J gave up 1 base; unmatched junction bases: 8. There are 14 residues in the CDR3. This sample was taken from a study of cytomegalovirus exposure and HLA in healthy donors. Study results and caveats: CMV serostatus stood as the only immune exposure information on hand. Cytomegalovirus association was listed for under 200 TCR beta chains. The study assumed roughly uniform donor sequencing depth for presence/absence analyses. High sensitivity and specificity were reportedly achieved when the classifier diagnosed cytomegalovirus status.

Amplification used 60 Vbeta primers and 13 Jbeta primers. Some clones are missing from TCRdb's copy, which holds only in-frame ones; the method was immunoSEQ multiplex PCR. The repertoire holds tens of thousands of clones, roughly 78% seen once, with over 9.5% in the top ten. This TCR came from a middle-aged man in good health and CMV-seronegative. The rearrangement uses TRBV29-1 and TRBJ2-1; TRBD1 aligns across 7 bases. Sample: PBMCs. The chain's CDR3 is CSSRGSTSYNEQFF. Here the CDR3 DNA reads TGCAGCTCCAGGGGGAGCACGTCCTACAATGAGCAGTTCTTC.